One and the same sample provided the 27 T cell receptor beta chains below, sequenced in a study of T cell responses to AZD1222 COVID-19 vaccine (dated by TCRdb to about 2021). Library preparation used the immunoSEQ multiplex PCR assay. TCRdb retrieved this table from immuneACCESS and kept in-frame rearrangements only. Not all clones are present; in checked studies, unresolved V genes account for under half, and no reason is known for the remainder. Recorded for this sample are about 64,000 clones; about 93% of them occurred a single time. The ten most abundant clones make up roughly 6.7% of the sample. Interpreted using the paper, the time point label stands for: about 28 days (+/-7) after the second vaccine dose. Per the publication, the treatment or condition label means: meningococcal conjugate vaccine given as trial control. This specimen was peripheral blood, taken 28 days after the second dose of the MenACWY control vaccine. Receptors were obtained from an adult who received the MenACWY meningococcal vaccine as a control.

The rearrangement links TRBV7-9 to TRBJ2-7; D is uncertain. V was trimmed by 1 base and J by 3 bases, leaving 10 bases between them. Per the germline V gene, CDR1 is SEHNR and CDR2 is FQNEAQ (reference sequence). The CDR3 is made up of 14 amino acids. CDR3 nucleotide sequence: TGTGCCAGCAGCTTAGTCCCCGGGCACTACGAGCAGTACTTC. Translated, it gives CASSLVPGHYEQYF.

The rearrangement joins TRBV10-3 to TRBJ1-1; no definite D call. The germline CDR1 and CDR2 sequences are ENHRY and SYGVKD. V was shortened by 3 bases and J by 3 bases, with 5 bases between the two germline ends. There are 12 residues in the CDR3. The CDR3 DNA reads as TGTGCCATCAGTGACGGAGACACTGAAGCTTTCTTT. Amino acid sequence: CAISDGDTEAFF.

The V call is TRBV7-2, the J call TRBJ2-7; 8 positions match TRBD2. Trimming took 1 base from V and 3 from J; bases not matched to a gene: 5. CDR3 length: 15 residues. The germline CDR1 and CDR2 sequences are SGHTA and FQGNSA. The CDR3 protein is CASSLGLAGNYEQYF. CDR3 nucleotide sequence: TGTGCCAGCAGCTTAGGGCTAGCGGGTAACTACGAGCAGTACTTC.

The CDR3 loop is CASSIRRRTNSPLHF. The CDR3 region has the DNA TGTGCCAGCAGCATCCGACGGAGAACCAATTCACCCCTCCACTTT. The V gene is TRBV13, the J gene TRBJ1-6; no definite D call. With 5 bases removed from V and 7 bases from J, the gap between germline ends came to 15 bases. Germline V CDR1 and CDR2: PRHDT, FYEKMQ (reference sequence). The CDR3 is made up of 15 amino acids.

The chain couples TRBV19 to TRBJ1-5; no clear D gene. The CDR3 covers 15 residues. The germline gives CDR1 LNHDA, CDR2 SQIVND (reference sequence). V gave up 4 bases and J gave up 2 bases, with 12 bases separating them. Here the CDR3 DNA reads TGTGCCAGTAGTACTGCCCTTCTAGGCAATCAGCCCCAGCATTTT. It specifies CASSTALLGNQPQHF.

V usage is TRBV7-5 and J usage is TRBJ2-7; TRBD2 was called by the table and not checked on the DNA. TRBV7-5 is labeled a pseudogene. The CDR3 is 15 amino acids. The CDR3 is CARSKLAGGGYEQYF. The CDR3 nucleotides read TGTGCCAGAAGCAAACTAGCGGGAGGCGGCTACGAGCAGTACTTC.

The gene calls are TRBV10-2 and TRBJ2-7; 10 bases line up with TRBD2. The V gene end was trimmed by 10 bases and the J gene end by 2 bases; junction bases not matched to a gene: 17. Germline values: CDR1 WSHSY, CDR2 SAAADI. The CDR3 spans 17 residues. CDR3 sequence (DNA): TGCGCCACCGCGTCCATACTAACCGGGACTAGCGCCTACGAGCAGTACTTC. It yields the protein CATASILTGTSAYEQYF.

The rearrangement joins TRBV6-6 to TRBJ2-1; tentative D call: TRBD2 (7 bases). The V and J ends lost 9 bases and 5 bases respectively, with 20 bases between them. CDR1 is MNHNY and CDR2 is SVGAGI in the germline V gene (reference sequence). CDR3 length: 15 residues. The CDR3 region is CASTTNKGGHNEQFF. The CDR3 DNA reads TGTGCCAGTACGACCAATAAGGGGGGGCACAATGAGCAGTTCTTC.

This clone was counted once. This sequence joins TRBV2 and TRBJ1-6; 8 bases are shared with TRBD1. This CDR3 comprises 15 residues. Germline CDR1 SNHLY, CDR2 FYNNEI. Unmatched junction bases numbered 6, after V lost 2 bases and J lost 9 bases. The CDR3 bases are TGTGCCAGCAGTGAATCAGGGGGCAATAGTTCACCCCTCCACTTT. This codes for CASSESGGNSSPLHF. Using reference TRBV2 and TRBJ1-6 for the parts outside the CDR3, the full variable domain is EPEVTQTPSHQVTQMGQEVILRCVPISNHLYFYWYRQILGQKVEFLVSFYNNEISEKSEIFDDQFSVERPDGSNFTLKIRSTKLEDSAMYFCASSESGGNSSPLHFGNGTRLTVT.

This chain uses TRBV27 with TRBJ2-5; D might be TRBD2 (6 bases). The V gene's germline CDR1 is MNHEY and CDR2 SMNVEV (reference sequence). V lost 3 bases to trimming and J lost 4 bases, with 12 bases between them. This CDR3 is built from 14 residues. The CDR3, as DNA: TGTGCCAGCAGTTTTAATGGGGGGAGAGAGACCCAGTACTTC. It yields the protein CASSFNGGRETQYF.

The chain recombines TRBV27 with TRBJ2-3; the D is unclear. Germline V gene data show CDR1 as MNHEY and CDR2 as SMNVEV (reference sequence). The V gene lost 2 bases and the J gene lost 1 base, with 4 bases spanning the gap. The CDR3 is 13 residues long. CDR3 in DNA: TGTGCCAGCAGTTTAGCGCGCACAGATACGCAGTATTTT. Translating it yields CASSLARTDTQYF.

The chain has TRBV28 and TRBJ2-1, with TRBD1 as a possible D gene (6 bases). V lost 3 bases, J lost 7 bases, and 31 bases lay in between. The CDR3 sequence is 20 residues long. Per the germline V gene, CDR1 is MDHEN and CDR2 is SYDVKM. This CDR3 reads CASSLSDLPTGRGPMNEQFF. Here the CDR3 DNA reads TGTGCCAGCAGTTTGTCGGACCTCCCGACAGGACGCGGGCCCATGAATGAGCAGTTCTTC.

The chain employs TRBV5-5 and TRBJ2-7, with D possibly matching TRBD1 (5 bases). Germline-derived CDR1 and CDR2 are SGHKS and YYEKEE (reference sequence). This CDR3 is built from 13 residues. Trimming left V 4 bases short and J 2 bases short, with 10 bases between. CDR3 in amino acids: CASSGQGTYEQYF. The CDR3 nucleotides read TGTGCCAGCAGCGGCCAGGGTACCTACGAGCAGTACTTC.

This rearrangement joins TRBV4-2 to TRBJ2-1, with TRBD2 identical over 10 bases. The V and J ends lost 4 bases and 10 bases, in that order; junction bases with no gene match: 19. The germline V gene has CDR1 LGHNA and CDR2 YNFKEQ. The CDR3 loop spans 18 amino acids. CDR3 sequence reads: CASSPRILAGGTSGEQFF. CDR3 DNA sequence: TGTGCCAGCAGCCCGCGGATCTTAGCGGGAGGCACCTCCGGCGAGCAGTTCTTC.

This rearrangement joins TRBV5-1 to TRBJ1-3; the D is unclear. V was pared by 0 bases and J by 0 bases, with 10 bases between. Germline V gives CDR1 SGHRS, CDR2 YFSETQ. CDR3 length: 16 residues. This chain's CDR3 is CASSLEAGRSGNTIYF. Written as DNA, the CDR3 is TGCGCCAGCAGCTTGGAGGCCGGGCGCTCTGGAAACACCATATATTTT.

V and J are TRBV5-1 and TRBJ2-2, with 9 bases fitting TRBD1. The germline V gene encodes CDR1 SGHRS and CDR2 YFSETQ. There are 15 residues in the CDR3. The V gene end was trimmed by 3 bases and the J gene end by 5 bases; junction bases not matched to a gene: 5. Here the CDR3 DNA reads TGCGCCAGCAGCTCCTCCGGGACAGGGACCGGGGAGCTGTTTTTT. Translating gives CASSSSGTGTGELFF. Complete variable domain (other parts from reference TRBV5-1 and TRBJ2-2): KAGVTQTPRYLIKTRGQQVTLSCSPISGHRSVSWYQQTPGQGLQFLFEYFSETQRNKGNFPGRFSGRQFSNSRSEMNVSTLELGDSALYLCASSSSGTGTGELFFGEGSRLTVL.

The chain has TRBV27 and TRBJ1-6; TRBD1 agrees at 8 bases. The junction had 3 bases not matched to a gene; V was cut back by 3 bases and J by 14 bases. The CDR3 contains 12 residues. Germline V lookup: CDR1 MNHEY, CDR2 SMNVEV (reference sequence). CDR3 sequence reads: CASSFQDRALHF. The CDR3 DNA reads TGTGCCAGCAGTTTTCAGGACAGGGCCCTCCACTTT.

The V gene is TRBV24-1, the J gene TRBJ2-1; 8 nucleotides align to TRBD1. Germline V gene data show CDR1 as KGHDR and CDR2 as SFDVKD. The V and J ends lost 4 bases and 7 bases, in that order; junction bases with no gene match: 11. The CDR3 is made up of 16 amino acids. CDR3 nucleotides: TGTGCCACCAGTGAAGCCGGACAGGGATCAGAGAATGAGCAGTTCTTC. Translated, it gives CATSEAGQGSENEQFF.

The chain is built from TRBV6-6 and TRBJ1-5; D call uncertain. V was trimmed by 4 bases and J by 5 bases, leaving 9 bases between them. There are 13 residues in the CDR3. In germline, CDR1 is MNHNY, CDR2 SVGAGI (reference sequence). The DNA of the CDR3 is TGTGCCAGCAGTTCTGGTCCGGATCAGCCCCAGCATTTT. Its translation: CASSSGPDQPQHF.

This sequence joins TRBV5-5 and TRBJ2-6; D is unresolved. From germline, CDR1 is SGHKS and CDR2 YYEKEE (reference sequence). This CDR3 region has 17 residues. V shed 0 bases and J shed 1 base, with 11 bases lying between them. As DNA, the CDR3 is TGTGCCAGCAGCTTGGAGACGCCAACGTCTGGGGCCAACGTCCTGACTTTC. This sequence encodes CASSLETPTSGANVLTF.

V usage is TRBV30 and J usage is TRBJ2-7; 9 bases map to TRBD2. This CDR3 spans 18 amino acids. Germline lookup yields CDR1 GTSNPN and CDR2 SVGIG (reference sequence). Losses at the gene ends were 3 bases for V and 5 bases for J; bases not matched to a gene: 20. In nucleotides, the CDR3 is TGTGCCTGGAGGGCGAGAGCGGGAGGCCAGATGAGGGGCCACGAGCAGTACTTC. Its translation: CAWRARAGGQMRGHEQYF.

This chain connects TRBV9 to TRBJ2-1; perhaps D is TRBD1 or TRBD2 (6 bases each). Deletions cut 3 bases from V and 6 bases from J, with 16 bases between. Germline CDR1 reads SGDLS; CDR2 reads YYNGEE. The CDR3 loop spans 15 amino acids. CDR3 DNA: TGTGCCAGCAGCGCTAACAGGGCGGGAAGCAATGAGCAGTTCTTC. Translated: CASSANRAGSNEQFF.

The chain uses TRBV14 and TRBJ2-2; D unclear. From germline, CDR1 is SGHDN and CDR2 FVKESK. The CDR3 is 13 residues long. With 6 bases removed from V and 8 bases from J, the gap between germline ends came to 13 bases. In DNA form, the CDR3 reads TGTGCCAGCAGTCGTCGAGAGGTTGGGGAGCTGTTTTTT. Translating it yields CASSRREVGELFF.

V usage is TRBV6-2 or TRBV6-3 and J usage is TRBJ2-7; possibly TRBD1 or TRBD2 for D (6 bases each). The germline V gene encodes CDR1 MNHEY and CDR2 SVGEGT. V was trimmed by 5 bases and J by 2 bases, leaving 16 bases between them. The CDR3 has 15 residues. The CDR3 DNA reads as TGTGCCAGCAGTATAGGGGGGAACCCGGCCTACGAGCAGTACTTC. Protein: CASSIGGNPAYEQYF.

The CDR3 DNA reads as TGCAGCGTTACAGGGTTTGTTACCTATGGCTACACCTTC. This codes for CSVTGFVTYGYTF. The chain recombines TRBV29-1 with TRBJ1-2, with a possible D match to TRBD1 (6 bases). The CDR3 covers 13 residues. CDR1 is SQVTM, CDR2 ANQGSEA, per germline. V was shortened by 5 bases and J by 4 bases, with 14 bases between the two germline ends. The whole variable domain, remainder taken from reference TRBV29-1 and TRBJ1-2, is SAVISQKPSRDICQRGTSLTIQCQVDSQVTMMFWYRQQPGQSLTLIATANQGSEATYESGFVIDKFPISRPNLTFSTLTVSNMSPEDSSIYLCSVTGFVTYGYTFGSGTRLTVV.

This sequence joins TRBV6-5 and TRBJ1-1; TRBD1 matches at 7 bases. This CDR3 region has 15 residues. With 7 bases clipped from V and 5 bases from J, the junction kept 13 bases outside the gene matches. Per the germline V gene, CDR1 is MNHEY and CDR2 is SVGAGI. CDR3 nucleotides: TGTGCCAGCACTACCGAGGGGGCCGGGAGGACTGAAGCTTTCTTT. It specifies CASTTEGAGRTEAFF.

CDR3 DNA sequence: TGTGCCAGCAGCGGTGATCAGTCTAATGAAAAACTGTTTTTT. Its protein product is CASSGDQSNEKLFF. This chain connects TRBV7-9 to TRBJ1-4; unclear D gene. The CDR3 is 14 amino acids. CDR1 is SEHNR, CDR2 FQNEAQ, per germline (reference sequence). Trimming took off 5 bases at V and 3 bases at J, with 10 bases between the two ends.